This section outlines one T cell receptor beta chain sequence together with its context. The CDR3 has 13 amino acids. The ends lost 8 bases at V and 2 bases at J; junction bases unmatched: 3. Germline CDR1 SNHLY, CDR2 FYNNEI. The sample originates from a study of blood T cell repertoires in COVID-19. Overall study context: The cDNA or gDNA used as material had been derived from T cells, B-cell-depleted T cells, or PBMCs.

Profiled with immunoSEQ multiplex PCR; TCRdb holds only in-frame clones, not every one. The table includes around 300,000 clones, 89% detected once. The chain links TRBV2 to TRBJ2-7; the match to TRBD1 covers 10 bases. The TCR sequence derives from a man between 45 and 60 years old with acute or convalescent COVID-19. Sample: peripheral blood. CDR3 bases: TGTGCCAGCGGGGGGACAGGGGCCTACGAGCAGTACTTC. Residues: CASGGTGAYEQYF.